This entry is about one T cell receptor beta chain. This clonotype has ten or more counts. What this receptor recognizes is not known. No base-level quality is on record; no much larger clone is a single base apart. This entry belongs to a study of T cells in Graves' hyperthyroidism and ophthalmopathy (dated by TCRdb to about 2019). Looking at the study overall: Peripheral blood was sampled at the time of initial diagnosis, prior to any treatment. TCR V-J signatures able to tell the groups apart were searched for in a discovery cohort of some 97 patients, of whom more than 40 had Graves' ophthalmopathy and 57 had stable Graves' hyperthyroidism. Whether ophthalmopathy could be predicted prospectively was tested in an independent validation cohort made up of 18 to 20 hyperthyroidism patients plus 17 patients who later progressed to ophthalmopathy. For training and testing, the 100 or so patients in the discovery cohort were randomly divided in a 7:3 ratio. The study also compared thyroid tissue and blood T-cell repertoires from five or six Graves' hyperthyroidism patients. Once sampling was done, hyperthyroidism patients were given methimazole at a starting dose of 30 mg daily, whereas ophthalmopathy patients were given high-dose intravenous methylprednisolone. The paper describes TCR Vbeta CDR3 sequencing of 130 to 150 peripheral blood samples, made up of about 41 ophthalmopathy patients, roughly 80 hyperthyroidism patients and roughly 17 progressor patients. Results and caveats for the whole study, not just this receptor: In validation, progression to ophthalmopathy was predicted by the model with 70.59% sensitivity and just over 72% specificity, a median of roughly six months before onset. No statistical method was used to fix the sample size in advance, and group allocation was not hidden from the investigators. Ophthalmopathy was separated from stable hyperthyroidism by a 13 V-J signature model, with 87.88% sensitivity and about 81% specificity obtained in cross-validation and 80%/75% obtained in testing. Most expanded thyroid clonotypes (frequency above 0.001) were also found in blood, which suggests that blood repertoires may mirror thyroid immune responses.

TCR beta CDR3 regions were amplified from RNA transcripts. For the first round of RT-PCR on the TCR CDR3, the HTBI primer set was used together with the Qiagen OneStep RT-PCR kit. A second multiplex PCR round built the libraries, followed by size selection and purification. The libraries were sequenced on an Illumina HiSeq2000 using paired-end 100 bp reads. Turning to the authors' computational methods: Raw data were processed with SOAPnuke, discarding reads with adapters, uncalled bases, mean Phred below 15, or no exact constant-primer or identifier match. High-quality paired reads were merged with COPE v1.2.5, and unique nucleotide sequences were defined as clonotypes. MiTCR v1.1 was used to align clonotypes to the IMGT TRBV, TRBD and TRBJ reference segments. Analysis was restricted to V-J combinations with a frequency above 0.0001, which covered about 99% of repertoires. The TCS score was defined as F50 (clonal expansion) divided by E x V (chaos), with BLOSUM62-based TCRdist calculated between CDR3 peptides within each V-J. Welch's t-statistics and random forest reduced 514 V-J features to 13, which were used in a naive Bayes classifier (R e1071). TCRdb cleaned the public reads at Q25 with fastp, built clones with MiXCR and kept in-frame beta chains. Under each unique CDR3 protein, matching rows form one entry showing the most common genes and DNA. TCRdb, rather than the study authors, made the V and J calls. Across this sample there are 300,000 or so distinct CDR3 sequences, with more than 15% seen only once. 55% to 60% of the sample rests with the top ten.

Ophthalmopathy patients had moderately to severely active disease, Clinical Activity Score of at least 3, NOSPECS grade of at least 4, and duration under 3 months. Patients with uncontrolled infections, other autoimmune diseases, pregnancy or lactation were excluded. Diagnoses were established on the basis of clinical symptoms, serum thyroxine and TRAb, thyroid ultrasound, and orbital computed tomography. PBMCs were separated from about 10 ml of fresh peripheral blood using Ficoll-Paque density gradient centrifugation. Total RNA was extracted using Trizol reagent, and RNA quality was assessed on an Agilent 2100 Bioanalyzer. The CDR3, cysteine through phenylalanine, is 14 amino acids long. Only the CDR3 DNA stays, 42 bases, in frame from base 1. In the germline V gene, CDR1 corresponds to SNHLY and CDR2 to FYNNEI. Germline trimming amounts to 3 bases on V and 7 bases on J, with 5 as the count of junction bases outside the gene matches.

This chain is built from TRBV2 and TRBJ1-4; TRBD1 fits 7 bases in the junction. The source is a woman in her sixties with Graves' ophthalmopathy. Sequences were obtained from blood. The bases are TGTGCCAGCAGTGAGGCAGGGGGAGGTGAAAAACTGTTTTTT. Its coded protein is CASSEAGGGEKLFF.